Below are 11 T cell receptor beta chains sequenced from a single sample in a study of T cells after yellow fever vaccination. A single record per CDR3 protein comes from TCRdb applying MiXCR to the 5' RACE reads. Here the sample spans 450,000 to 600,000 distinct CDR3 sequences, about 13% being singletons. This sample comprised PBMCs, obtained on the day of the yellow fever booster vaccination. These receptors were taken from a man aged 30 to 45 who received the YFV17D yellow fever vaccine.

This clonotype came up many times. This chain uses TRBV5-1 with TRBJ2-3; D not certain. Germline V gives CDR1 SGHRS, CDR2 YFSETQ. This CDR3 is built from 15 residues. V was pared by 0 bases and J by 0 bases, with 8 bases between. CDR3 DNA sequence: TGCGCCAGCAGCTTGGTAGGTCCTAGCACAGATACGCAGTATTTT. Translation: CASSLVGPSTDTQYF.

This clonotype turned up a few times. The chain uses TRBV20-1 and TRBJ2-2; 7 bases line up with TRBD2. V trimming: 0 bases; J trimming: 0 bases; junction bases outside the gene matches: 10. Per the germline V gene, CDR1 is DFQATT and CDR2 is SNEGSKA (reference sequence). The CDR3 is 18 amino acids. CDR3 coding DNA: TGCAGTGCTAGAGATCTAAGAGGGACTACCTCGAACACCGGGGAGCTGTTTTTT. This codes for CSARDLRGTTSNTGELFF.

This clonotype was recorded many times. The chain employs TRBV10-3 and TRBJ2-1; TRBD2 aligns across 12 bases. The germline CDR1 and CDR2 sequences are ENHRY and SYGVKD. The CDR3 spans 15 residues. V shed 7 bases, J shed 5 bases, and the junction held 6 bases outside the gene matches. CDR3 residues: CAIKTSGSLDNEQFF. CDR3 sequence (DNA): TGTGCCATCAAGACTAGCGGGAGTCTTGACAATGAGCAGTTCTTC.

This clonotype was counted a few times. The rearrangement joins TRBV30 to TRBJ2-7; TRBD1 matches at 10 bases. This CDR3 is 12 amino acids long. The V gene end was trimmed by 5 bases and the J gene end by 4 bases; junction bases not matched to a gene: 2. CDR1 and CDR2 (germline): GTSNPN, SVGIG (reference sequence). In nucleotides, the CDR3 is TGTGCCTGGGACAGGGGGCAGTACGAGCAGTACTTC. Its protein is CAWDRGQYEQYF. Full variable domain (missing parts from reference TRBV30 and TRBJ2-7): SQTIHQWPATLVQPVGSPLSLECTVEGTSNPNLYWYRQAAGRGLQLLFYSVGIGQISSEVPQNLSASRPQDRQFILSSKKLLLSDSGFYLCAWDRGQYEQYFGPGTRLTVT.

This clonotype was detected only a few times. The genes are TRBV7-2 and TRBJ2-5, with D perhaps TRBD2 (6 bases). CDR3 length: 17 residues. The germline V gene encodes CDR1 SGHTA and CDR2 FQGNSA. V shed 6 bases and J shed 3 bases, with 23 bases lying between them. CDR3 residues: CASRPLTGVVLEETQYF. CDR3 DNA: TGTGCCAGCAGACCTCTAACGGGAGTAGTTTTGGAAGAGACCCAGTACTTC.

This clonotype has a handful of counts. V usage is TRBV12-3 or TRBV12-4 and J usage is TRBJ1-4; D is unclear. Between the trimmed V and J ends, which lost 6 bases and 8 bases, there was a span of 13 bases. This CDR3 spans 13 amino acids. CDR3 in amino acids: CASRPSLLEKLFF. The CDR3 DNA sequence: TGTGCCAGCAGACCCTCCCTACTGGAAAAACTGTTTTTT.

The chain couples TRBV19 to TRBJ2-3; D not resolved. The germline CDR1 and CDR2 sequences are LNHDA and SQIVND (reference sequence). V gave up 3 bases and J gave up 2 bases, with 9 bases separating them. The CDR3 runs 14 residues. CDR3 bases: TGTGCCAGTAGTATTTCGTATTCCACAGATACGCAGTATTTT. It is translated as CASSISYSTDTQYF. Full variable domain (outside the CDR3, taken from reference TRBV19 and TRBJ2-3): DGGITQSPKYLFRKEGQNVTLSCEQNLNHDAMYWYRQDPGQGLRLIYYSQIVNDFQKGDIAEGYSVSREKKESFPLTVTSAQKNPTAFYLCASSISYSTDTQYFGPGTRLTVL.

This clonotype showed up just a few times. The rearrangement links TRBV19 to TRBJ1-2; no definite D call. Per germline, CDR1 LNHDA and CDR2 SQIVND (reference sequence). The CDR3 contains 13 residues. The V end lost 6 bases, the J end lost 4 bases, and 12 bases lay between the germline ends. This CDR3 reads CASSLGSPYGYTF. The CDR3 nucleotides read TGTGCCAGTAGCCTGGGCTCACCCTATGGCTACACCTTC.

This clonotype was observed a handful of times. The chain combines TRBV5-1 with TRBJ2-2; 8 nucleotides agree with TRBD2. Trimming took 0 bases from V and 7 from J; bases not matched to a gene: 2. This CDR3 has 14 residues. Germline values: CDR1 SGHRS, CDR2 YFSETQ. CDR3 residues: CASSLAAGGGELFF. CDR3 nucleotides: TGCGCCAGCAGCTTGGCCGCGGGGGGCGGGGAGCTGTTTTTT. The variable domain in full, with the rest retrieved from reference TRBV5-1 and TRBJ2-2, is KAGVTQTPRYLIKTRGQQVTLSCSPISGHRSVSWYQQTPGQGLQFLFEYFSETQRNKGNFPGRFSGRQFSNSRSEMNVSTLELGDSALYLCASSLAAGGGELFFGEGSRLTVL.

The chain carries TRBV29-1 and TRBJ2-3, with TRBD2 matching 14 bases. From germline, CDR1 is SQVTM and CDR2 ANQGSEA. The CDR3 is 15 amino acids. Written as DNA, the CDR3 is TGCAGTTCTCCCGGGACTAGCGGGAGTCAAGATACGCAGTATTTT. It encodes CSSPGTSGSQDTQYF.

V usage is TRBV12-3 or TRBV12-4 and J usage is TRBJ2-6; possible D gene TRBD1, 5 bases. The CDR3 loop spans 15 amino acids. V lost 6 bases and J lost 0, with 9 bases in between. In nucleotides, the CDR3 is TGTGCCAGCAGACCAGACAGCTCTGGGGCCAACGTCCTGACTTTC. This codes for CASRPDSSGANVLTF.